These T cell receptor beta chains were read from a single sample in a study of T cells in Graves' hyperthyroidism and ophthalmopathy. TCRdb recomputed calls from the multiplex PCR reads with MiXCR, one row per CDR3 protein. The sample holds 600,000 to 650,000 distinct CDR3 sequences; 15% to 20% are singletons and the top ten take 3% to 4%. Source material: blood. The receptors come from a woman in her twenties or thirties with Graves' hyperthyroidism. CDR3s include the opening cysteine and the closing phenylalanine or tryptophan. Size tells how often a clone was seen (once, few, many) or the class of an expanded clone, and some rows leave it out.

clone size: many
V gene: TRBV28
CDR3 length: 11
J gene: TRBJ2-3
CDR3 protein: CASAYTDTQYF

clone size: many
V gene: TRBV2
CDR3 length: 15
J gene: TRBJ1-1
CDR3 protein: CASSDRSGPNTEAFF

clone size: many
V gene: TRBV30
CDR3 length: 14
J gene: TRBJ2-1
CDR3 protein: CAWEREASYNEQFF

clone size: many
V gene: TRBV28
CDR3 length: 12
J gene: TRBJ1-2
CDR3 protein: CASSNWGYGYTF

clone size: few
V gene: TRBV6-1
CDR3 length: 14
J gene: TRBJ1-1
CDR3 protein: CATLQGPMNTEAFF

clone size: many
V gene: TRBV29-1
CDR3 length: 14
J gene: TRBJ1-1
CDR3 protein: CSVDRGDGAGGAFF

clone size: many
V gene: TRBV2
CDR3 length: 13
J gene: TRBJ2-7
CDR3 protein: CASSDVGIYEQYF

clone size: NA
V gene: TRBV7-9
CDR3 length: 13
J gene: TRBJ1-2
CDR3 protein: CASRGGSFYGYTF

clone size: many
V gene: TRBV5-1
CDR3 length: 15
J gene: TRBJ2-7
CDR3 protein: CASSFSATGDYEQYF

clone size: many
V gene: TRBV11-3
CDR3 length: 15
J gene: TRBJ2-2
CDR3 protein: CASSLAGTRSGELFF

clone size: many
V gene: TRBV7-9
CDR3 length: 16
J gene: TRBJ2-3
CDR3 protein: CASTYIAGGPIDTQYF

clone size: NA
V gene: TRBV6-1
CDR3 length: 14
J gene: TRBJ2-7
CDR3 protein: CASTEDRVFTEQYF

clone size: many
V gene: TRBV29-1
CDR3 length: 13
J gene: TRBJ2-7
CDR3 protein: CSVVEQVAYEQYF

clone size: NA
V gene: TRBV29-1
CDR3 length: 13
J gene: TRBJ2-7
CDR3 protein: CSVEGGKPYEQYF

clone size: many
V gene: TRBV20-1
CDR3 length: 15
J gene: TRBJ1-1
CDR3 protein: CSASGGPGVNTEAFF

clone size: many
V gene: TRBV5-1
CDR3 length: 15
J gene: TRBJ2-1
CDR3 protein: CASGQLDNSYNEQFF

clone size: NA
V gene: TRBV24-1
CDR3 length: 17
J gene: TRBJ2-6
CDR3 protein: CATSEGGARWGANVLTF

clone size: many
V gene: TRBV29-1
CDR3 length: 14
J gene: TRBJ1-2
CDR3 protein: CSVDPGSGMYGYTF

clone size: NA
V gene: TRBV3-1
CDR3 length: 14
J gene: TRBJ2-7
CDR3 protein: CASSQRVQPGEQYF

clone size: many
V gene: TRBV2
CDR3 length: 13
J gene: TRBJ2-1
CDR3 protein: CAGGGFSYNEQFF

clone size: many
V gene: TRBV28
CDR3 length: 16
J gene: TRBJ2-5
CDR3 protein: CASRLAGGPSKETQYF

clone size: many
V gene: TRBV13
CDR3 length: 19
J gene: TRBJ1-1
CDR3 protein: CASSLRPSIFTHLNTEAFF

clone size: many
V gene: TRBV6-2/TRBV6-3
CDR3 length: 13
J gene: TRBJ2-7
CDR3 protein: CASSYSPGGEQYF

clone size: few
V gene: TRBV27
CDR3 length: 18
J gene: TRBJ2-2
CDR3 protein: CASSFFNTGLGGGGELFF

clone size: many
V gene: TRBV4-1
CDR3 length: 13
J gene: TRBJ2-5
CDR3 protein: CASSLFRGETQYF

clone size: many
V gene: TRBV7-8
CDR3 length: 15
J gene: TRBJ2-7
CDR3 protein: CASSLARDRPYEQYF

clone size: many
V gene: TRBV7-2
CDR3 length: 13
J gene: TRBJ2-7
CDR3 protein: CASSPHQRGEQYF

clone size: many
V gene: TRBV2
CDR3 length: 12
J gene: TRBJ2-5
CDR3 protein: CASRRGGETQYF

clone size: NA
V gene: TRBV6-2/TRBV6-3
CDR3 length: 14
J gene: TRBJ2-2
CDR3 protein: CASNRDSGAGELFF

clone size: few
V gene: TRBV10-1
CDR3 length: 13
J gene: TRBJ2-5
CDR3 protein: CASMRALGETQYF

clone size: NA
V gene: TRBV3-1
CDR3 length: 13
J gene: TRBJ2-7
CDR3 protein: CASSAGHTYEQYF

clone size: many
V gene: TRBV30
CDR3 length: 13
J gene: TRBJ2-3
CDR3 protein: CAWSGTAAYTQYF

clone size: many
V gene: TRBV4-2
CDR3 length: 16
J gene: TRBJ2-7
CDR3 protein: CASSQGSGSGSYEQYF

clone size: many
V gene: TRBV6-1
CDR3 length: 16
J gene: TRBJ1-5
CDR3 protein: CASQDQGGYSNQPQHF

clone size: NA
V gene: TRBV27
CDR3 length: 19
J gene: TRBJ2-3
CDR3 protein: CASSLRGTRLAGATDTQYF

clone size: many
V gene: TRBV20-1
CDR3 length: 17
J gene: TRBJ2-3
CDR3 protein: CSARGFVRDPSTDTQYF

clone size: few
V gene: TRBV4-1
CDR3 length: 15
J gene: TRBJ1-5
CDR3 protein: CASSQHRVGNQPQHF

clone size: NA
V gene: TRBV7-3
CDR3 length: 15
J gene: TRBJ2-1
CDR3 protein: CASSLTSGGFYEQFF

clone size: NA
V gene: TRBV2
CDR3 length: 16
J gene: TRBJ2-1
CDR3 protein: CASSEKGQGRSNEQFF

clone size: NA
V gene: TRBV24-1
CDR3 length: 13
J gene: TRBJ1-5
CDR3 protein: CATSEGGNQPQHF

clone size: NA
V gene: TRBV6-2/TRBV6-3
CDR3 length: 14
J gene: TRBJ2-3
CDR3 protein: CASSYARVRDTQYF

clone size: once
V gene: TRBV20-1
CDR3 length: 14
J gene: TRBJ2-1
CDR3 protein: CSASGTSPYNEQFF

clone size: many
V gene: TRBV28
CDR3 length: 16
J gene: TRBJ2-5
CDR3 protein: CASSFSPAGTEETQYF